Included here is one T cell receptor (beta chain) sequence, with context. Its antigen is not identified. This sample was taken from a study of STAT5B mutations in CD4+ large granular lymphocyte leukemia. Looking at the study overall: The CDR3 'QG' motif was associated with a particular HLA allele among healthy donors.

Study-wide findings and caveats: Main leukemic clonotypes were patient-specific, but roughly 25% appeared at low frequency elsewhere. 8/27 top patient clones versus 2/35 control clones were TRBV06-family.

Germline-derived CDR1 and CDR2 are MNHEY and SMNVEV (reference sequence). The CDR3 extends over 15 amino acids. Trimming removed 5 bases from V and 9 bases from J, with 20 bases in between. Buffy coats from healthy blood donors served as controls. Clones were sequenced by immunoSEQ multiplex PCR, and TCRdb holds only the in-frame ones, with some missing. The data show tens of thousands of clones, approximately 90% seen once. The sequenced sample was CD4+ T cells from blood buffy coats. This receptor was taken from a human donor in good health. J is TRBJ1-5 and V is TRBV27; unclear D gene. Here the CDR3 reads CASSPIGQPKGPQHF. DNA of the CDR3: TGTGCCAGCAGTCCCATCGGGCAGCCCAAGGGGCCCCAGCATTTT.